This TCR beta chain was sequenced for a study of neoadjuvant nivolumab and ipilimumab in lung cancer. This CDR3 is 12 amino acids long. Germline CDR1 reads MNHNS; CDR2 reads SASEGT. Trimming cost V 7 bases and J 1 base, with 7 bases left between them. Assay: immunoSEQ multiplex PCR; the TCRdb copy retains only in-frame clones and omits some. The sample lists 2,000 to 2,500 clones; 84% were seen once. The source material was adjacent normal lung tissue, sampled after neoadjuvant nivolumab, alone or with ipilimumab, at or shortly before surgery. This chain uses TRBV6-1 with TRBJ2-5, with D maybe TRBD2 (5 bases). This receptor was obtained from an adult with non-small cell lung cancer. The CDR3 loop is CASTGSQETQYF. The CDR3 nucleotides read TGTGCCAGCACGGGATCCCAAGAGACCCAGTACTTC.